This T cell receptor (beta chain) was identified in a study of T cells in Graves' hyperthyroidism and ophthalmopathy. Germline V gene sequence: CDR1 SGHTA, CDR2 FQGTGA. The CDR3 covers 15 residues. Whole-study results and caveats: Blood held most thyroid clonotypes expanded above 0.001 frequency.

Absence of ophthalmopathy progression within 18 months defined stable Graves' hyperthyroidism. Patients aged 18 to 65 had newly diagnosed hyperthyroidism of under 2 months' duration. Patients having uncontrolled infection, another autoimmune disease, pregnancy or lactation were not included. On this clonotype: Its antigen is undetermined. The germline gene is not matched at one end of the junction; a read error may be the cause.

What was amplified from RNA transcripts were TCR beta CDR3 regions. The study used the HTBI primer set for a first-round RT-PCR of the TCR CDR3. Via MiXCR, TCRdb re-called the multiplex PCR reads, giving one row per CDR3 protein. The repertoire includes almost 600,000 distinct CDR3 sequences, 40% to 55% of them detected once, and approximately 8.4% sits in the top ten. V usage is TRBV7-3 and J usage is TRBJ2-7, with 12 nucleotides matching TRBD2. The origin of this receptor is a woman aged 18-29 years with Graves' hyperthyroidism. Sequencing was performed on peripheral blood or thyroid tissue (not recorded which). The CDR3 loop reads CASSSWTSGTYEQHF. DNA of the CDR3: TGTGCCAGCTCATCTTGGACTAGCGGGACCTACGAGCAGCACTTC. The full variable domain, rest sourced from reference TRBV7-3 and TRBJ2-7, is GAGVSQTPSNKVTEKGKYVELRCDPISGHTALYWYRQSLGQGPEFLIYFQGTGAADDSGLPNDRFFAVRPEGSVSTLKIQRTERGDSAVYLCASSSWTSGTYEQHFGPGTRLTVT.